What follows are 6 T cell receptor beta chains derived from one specimen sequenced in a study of cytomegalovirus exposure and HLA in healthy donors. Primers for the PCR totalled 60 Vbeta and 13 Jbeta. The table came from immunoSEQ multiplex PCR; TCRdb's copy has only in-frame clones and leaves some out. The sample lists 80,000 to 100,000 clones, about 77% occurring once. Sequencing was carried out using PBMCs. The receptors come from a man in his forties in good health and CMV-seronegative.

This rearrangement joins TRBV6-5 to TRBJ1-2; D uncertain. This CDR3 contains 13 residues. From germline, CDR1 is MNHEY and CDR2 SVGAGI. V was pared by 0 bases and J by 7 bases, with 9 bases between. CDR3 nucleotides: TGTGCCAGCAGTTACTCGCGGGAAGGTGGCTACACCTTC. Translated: CASSYSREGGYTF.

This clone came up a few times. The J gene is TRBJ2-5, the V gene TRBV5-1, with 9 nucleotides matching TRBD1. The junction had 1 base not matched to a gene; V was cut back by 2 bases and J by 2 bases. This CDR3 region has 14 residues. Germline V gives CDR1 SGHRS, CDR2 YFSETQ. CDR3: CASSFGQGQETQYF. The CDR3 DNA reads as TGCGCCAGCAGCTTCGGACAGGGGCAAGAGACCCAGTACTTC.

The rearrangement uses TRBV30 and TRBJ1-5, with 10 bases identical to TRBD1. Germline loops: CDR1 GTSNPN, CDR2 SVGIG (reference sequence). This CDR3 contains 15 residues. The junction had 4 bases not matched to a gene; V was cut back by 0 bases and J by 5 bases. As DNA, the CDR3 is TGTGCCTGGAGTGTACTGGGGACAGGGGATCAGCCCCAGCATTTT. This codes for CAWSVLGTGDQPQHF.

For this clone: The junction departs from germline at one end; a sequencing error may be responsible. Additional DNA sequences in this sample encode the identical CDR3. V gene TRBV28 combines with J gene TRBJ1-6; possibly TRBD1 for D (6 bases). This CDR3 is 17 amino acids long. CDR1 is MDHEN, CDR2 SYDVKM, per germline. The CDR3 bases are TGTGCCAGCAGTTTTCTGCAGGGGAGCTCCTATAATTCCCCCCTCCACTTT. Protein: CASSFLQGSSYNSPLHF.

This chain joins TRBV5-6 and TRBJ2-7; 9 bases fit TRBD1. Germline V gene data show CDR1 as SGHDT and CDR2 as YYEEEE. J gave up 1 base and V 2 bases, and 13 bases lay outside the gene matches. CDR3 length: 18 amino acids. The CDR3 loop reads CASSFLTGGSFISYEQYF. Written as DNA, the CDR3 is TGTGCCAGCAGCTTCTTGACAGGGGGATCGTTTATATCCTACGAGCAGTACTTC. Filled out from reference TRBV5-6 and TRBJ2-7, the complete variable domain reads DAGVTQSPTHLIKTRGQQVTLRCSPKSGHDTVSWYQQALGQGPQFIFQYYEEEERQRGNFPDRFSGHQFPNYSSELNVNALLLGDSALYLCASSFLTGGSFISYEQYFGPGTRLTVT.

A few counts support this clone. CDR3 region: CASSFPLTYEQYF. The CDR3 DNA follows: TGTGCCAGCAGCTTTCCTCTTACCTACGAGCAGTACTTC. The chain couples TRBV7-9 to TRBJ2-7; unclear D gene. CDR1 is SEHNR and CDR2 is FQNEAQ in the germline V gene (reference sequence). The CDR3 has 13 amino acids. The V end was cut by 3 bases, the J end by 2 bases, with 8 bases between.